A single T cell receptor (beta chain) is shown here with its context. This clonotype was found many times. Its recognized antigen is unknown. No base quality values were provided; no much bigger clone lies one nucleotide off. cDNA synthesis used template-switch 5'RACE with a primer carrying a 10-nucleotide random unique molecular identifier tagging each TCR transcript. Every sequencing run covered 15-18 subjects and yielded more than 160 million TCR-beta sequences. Total RNA was extracted with the RNeasy kit. The KAPA Real-time Library Amplification kit was used to amplify TCR-beta VDJ regions with primers targeting the TCR constant region and the 5'RACE anchor. Sample indexes and Illumina adaptors were added in a first PCR, and a second PCR then increased library yield. After Ampure bead purification, the TCR product of roughly 650 bp was size-selected on a 2% E-gel SizeSelection system. Before pooling, libraries had their quality checked on a Bioanalyzer, their concentration measured with Qubit, and their quantity determined with the Kapa Library Quantification kit. Paired-end 2 x 150 bp sequencing of the libraries was performed on an Illumina HiSeq 2500. To increase sequence diversity, roughly 24-32% phiX was spiked into each library pool. Turning to the authors' computational methods: The quality-filtered reads were processed with the UMI-based MiGEC pipeline, whose error correction step removed more than 90% of the raw TCR sequences. VDJ genes were aligned to IMGT germline references, and each clonotype was defined by a unique CDR3 amino acid sequence together with V-J genes. Clonal expansion, Shannon diversity and CDR3 relatedness (CalcPairwiseDistances, ClusterSamples) were evaluated with VDJtools, and phylogenetic trees were built with CLCbio workbench. Clones with at least 8 unique UMIs were defined as expanded, with this threshold being based on coefficient-of-variation modelling across technical triplicates. TCRdb handled the public reads itself, with Q25 trimming in fastp and clone calling in MiXCR, and kept productive beta chains. CDR3 protein duplicates are merged, each entry listing the most common genes and DNA. The V and J calls come from TCRdb's annotation, not from the publication. The sample includes about 40,000 distinct CDR3 sequences, with about 14% observed a single time. Approximately 3.6% of the sample belongs to the ten largest clones.

The sample comes from a study of neurological immune-mediated disorders (dated by TCRdb to between 2018 and 2021). Regarding the research as a whole: Using UMI-based sequencing, the study compared peripheral blood TCR-beta repertoires from patients with HTLV-I-associated myelopathy (HAM/TSP), patients with multiple sclerosis, and healthy controls. Longitudinal samples, technical triplicates and paired sorted CD4+ and CD8+ T-cell subsets, alongside PBMC samples, were included among the roughly 110 TCR-beta libraries. The cohort included some 68 subjects: some 14 with HAM/TSP, approximately 35 with multiple sclerosis, and 20 healthy controls. The paper's findings and limits, for the study overall: TCR clonal expansion was highest in HAM/TSP patients and lowest in MS patients, with MS patients falling below even healthy controls. No identical CDR3 amino acid sequences were found to be shared among expanded clones across subjects, suggesting that TCR-beta repertoires were private in all groups.

Sorted-subset TCR libraries were prepared from about a million sorted CD4+ or CD8+ T cells. Peripheral blood underwent Ficoll-Hypaque density gradient centrifugation to isolate PBMCs, which were then cryopreserved in liquid nitrogen. The study also sequenced paired sorted CD4+ and CD8+ subsets from healthy controls, HAM/TSP patients and MS patients. Taken from the germline V gene, the CDR1 and CDR2 loops are SGHRS and YFSETQ. From cysteine to phenylalanine, the CDR3 is 17 amino acids long. Left in the record is the CDR3 DNA by itself, 51 bases read in frame from the first base. The junction shows trimming of 0 bases on V and 3 bases on J, plus 17 bases between the germline ends.

Sequenced input: CD4+ T cells from blood. This TCR was sampled from a woman between 55 and 75 years old with HTLV-1-associated myelopathy (HAM/TSP). The chain was built from TRBV5-1 and TRBJ2-3; the D gene is perhaps TRBD1, on 6 matching bases. CDR3 loop: CASSLVRQGITTDTQYF. The nucleotide sequence reads as follows: TGCGCCAGCAGCTTGGTGAGGCAGGGGATCACTACAGATACGCAGTATTTT.